The 23 T cell receptor beta chains reported below all come from one sample, sequenced in a study of T cells in localized non-small cell lung cancer (TCRdb year 2020). The library was made by the immunoSEQ multiplex PCR assay. TCRdb took over this immuneACCESS table, retaining in-frame rearrangements with V and J assigned. Such tables are incomplete; in checked studies, under half of the missing clones stem from an unresolved V gene, and the remainder is unexplained. For this sample there are about 15,000 clones; 80% to 90% appear just once. Roughly a quarter of the sample is in the top ten clones. The source was peripheral blood mononuclear cells, collected before any cancer treatment. These TCRs come from an older male donor with stage II lung adenocarcinoma.

This clone appeared a few times. J is TRBJ1-1 and V is TRBV7-9; 9 bases agree with TRBD1. From germline, CDR1 is SEHNR and CDR2 FQNEAQ (reference sequence). Losses at the gene ends were 5 bases for V and 7 bases for J; bases not matched to a gene: 2. The CDR3 spans 12 residues. The chain's CDR3 is CASSRQGDEAFF. CDR3 in DNA: TGTGCCAGCAGCCGACAGGGGGATGAAGCTTTCTTT. Together with reference TRBV7-9 and TRBJ1-1, the CDR3 gives the full variable domain: DTGVSQNPRHKITKRGQNVTFRCDPISEHNRLYWYRQTLGQGPEFLTYFQNEAQLEKSRLLSDRFSAERPKGSFSTLEIQRTEQGDSAMYLCASSRQGDEAFFGQGTRLTVV.

J is TRBJ2-7 and V is TRBV18; D is unresolved. CDR3 size: 17 residues. Trimming stripped 4 bases from V and 3 bases from J, with 22 bases between. Germline loops: CDR1 KGHSH, CDR2 LQKENI. CDR3 in amino acids: CASSLSLGSVAYYEQYF. The CDR3 bases are TGTGCCAGCTCACTCTCCCTCGGGTCTGTAGCCTACTACGAGCAGTACTTC.

The rearrangement links TRBV5-5 to TRBJ1-1, with TRBD1 identical over 9 bases. From germline, CDR1 is SGHKS and CDR2 YYEKEE (reference sequence). The CDR3 sequence is 13 residues long. Trimming took 0 bases from V and 8 from J; bases not matched to a gene: 2. CDR3 in amino acids: CASSLGDRVEAFF. CDR3 DNA: TGTGCCAGCAGCTTGGGGGACAGGGTCGAAGCTTTCTTT.

The genes are TRBV4-3 and TRBJ2-1, with TRBD2 matching 15 bases. The CDR3 extends over 16 amino acids. With 4 bases clipped from V and 6 bases from J, the junction kept 4 bases outside the gene matches. CDR1 LGHNA and CDR2 YSLEER come from the germline V gene. Written as DNA, the CDR3 is TGCGCCAGCAGCCCAAGGACTAGCGGGAGGGTCAATGAGCAGTTCTTC. Its translation: CASSPRTSGRVNEQFF.

The chain combines TRBV4-2 with TRBJ1-5, with 7 bases fitting TRBD1. CDR3 size: 21 residues. Trimming cost V 4 bases and J 0 bases; bases outside gene matches: 21. Germline V gene data show CDR1 as LGHNA and CDR2 as YNFKEQ. The CDR3 coding sequence is TGTGCCAGCAGCCGCGCAAGCCCCCAACAGGGGCGAAGGTATAGCAATCAGCCCCAGCATTTT. Amino acid sequence: CASSRASPQQGRRYSNQPQHF.

The V and J genes are TRBV19 and TRBJ1-1; no clear D gene. V shed 2 bases and J shed 3 bases, with 13 bases lying between them. Per the germline V gene, CDR1 is LNHDA and CDR2 is SQIVND (reference sequence). The length of the CDR3 is 15 residues. The CDR3 nucleotides read TGTGCCAGTAGTATATCAGGAAAAAGACACACTGAAGCTTTCTTT. As protein: CASSISGKRHTEAFF.

This chain connects TRBV5-6 to TRBJ2-1, with 14 bases aligning to TRBD2. J lost 4 bases, V lost 7 bases, and 1 base had no gene match. The CDR3 contains 14 residues. In germline, CDR1 is SGHDT, CDR2 YYEEEE. CDR3 in DNA: TGTGCCAGCTGGACTAGCGGGGGGTACAATGAGCAGTTCTTC. The encoded protein is CASWTSGGYNEQFF.

The count of this clone is one. This chain joins TRBV13 and TRBJ1-1; 9 bases are shared with TRBD1. Losses at the gene ends were 6 bases for V and 3 bases for J; bases not matched to a gene: 8. Germline values: CDR1 PRHDT, CDR2 FYEKMQ (reference sequence). This CDR3 has 15 residues. This CDR3 reads CASRIQGALYTEAFF. The CDR3 bases are TGTGCCAGCAGAATACAGGGGGCCCTCTACACTGAAGCTTTCTTT.

The chain is built from TRBV7-3 and TRBJ1-1; D unclear. Trimming shortened V by 4 bases and J by 4 bases, and 10 bases separated the two germline ends. Germline CDR1 and CDR2: SGHTA and FQGTGA. The CDR3 contains 13 residues. The CDR3 region has the DNA TGTGCCAGCAGCTCGTCGGCCGGCACTGAAGCTTTCTTT. The encoded protein is CASSSSAGTEAFF. The variable domain in full, with the rest retrieved from reference TRBV7-3 and TRBJ1-1, is GAGVSQTPSNKVTEKGKYVELRCDPISGHTALYWYRQSLGQGPEFLIYFQGTGAADDSGLPNDRFFAVRPEGSVSTLKIQRTERGDSAVYLCASSSSAGTEAFFGQGTRLTVV.

J is TRBJ2-1 and V is TRBV2; no definite D call. The V gene's germline CDR1 is SNHLY and CDR2 FYNNEI. The CDR3 is 13 residues long. The V end lost 8 bases, the J end lost 4 bases, and 12 bases lay between the germline ends. CDR3 DNA sequence: TGTGCCAGCGGAACCGAACTATACAATGAGCAGTTCTTC. The encoded protein is CASGTELYNEQFF.

This chain connects TRBV25-1 to TRBJ2-1, with a weak D call TRBD2 (6 bases). V shed 6 bases and J shed 4 bases, with 13 bases lying between them. Germline V lookup: CDR1 MGHDK, CDR2 SYGVNS. CDR3 size: 14 residues. CDR3 amino acids: CASSARDFYNEQFF. CDR3 nucleotides: TGTGCCAGCAGCGCCCGGGACTTTTACAATGAGCAGTTCTTC.

The CDR3 DNA follows: TGTGCCAGCAGTGAAGCGGGAACCGGGGAGCTGTTTTTT. Residues: CASSEAGTGELFF. The V gene is TRBV2, the J gene TRBJ2-2; no clear D gene. CDR1 and CDR2 from the germline V gene are SNHLY and FYNNEI. Trimming stripped 0 bases from V and 5 bases from J, with 4 bases between. There are 13 residues in the CDR3.

The chain uses TRBV30 and TRBJ2-1, with D hard to call. Germline-derived CDR1 and CDR2 are GTSNPN and SVGIG (reference sequence). This CDR3 comprises 13 residues. V was trimmed by 3 bases and J by 6 bases, leaving 12 bases between them. The CDR3 loop reads CAWRGYLPNEQFF. Written as DNA, the CDR3 is TGTGCCTGGAGAGGCTACTTACCCAATGAGCAGTTCTTC.

This chain connects TRBV6-6 to TRBJ1-4; unclear D gene. From germline, CDR1 is MNHNY and CDR2 SVGAGI (reference sequence). The CDR3 runs to 13 residues. Trimming cost V 7 bases and J 7 bases, with 13 bases left between them. The CDR3 here is CASIQPDGEKLFF. For the CDR3, the DNA is TGTGCCAGCATCCAACCGGACGGTGAAAAACTGTTTTTT.

J is TRBJ2-7 and V is TRBV5-1, with 7 bases that match TRBD1. The CDR3 loop spans 14 amino acids. The V and J ends lost 4 bases and 2 bases, in that order; junction bases with no gene match: 6. Germline CDR1 SGHRS, CDR2 YFSETQ. CDR3 protein: CASSSHRGTYEQYF. The CDR3 coding sequence is TGCGCCAGCAGCAGCCACAGGGGAACCTACGAGCAGTACTTC.

J is TRBJ2-2 and V is TRBV19; 9 nucleotides align to TRBD2. CDR1 LNHDA and CDR2 SQIVND come from the germline V gene (reference sequence). This CDR3 region has 16 residues. The J segment lost 2 bases and the V segment lost 1 base, leaving 2 bases of the junction unmatched. Here the CDR3 DNA reads TGTGCCAGTAGTATAGGACTAGCGGTCAACACCGGGGAGCTGTTTTTT. This translates into CASSIGLAVNTGELFF.

The chain couples TRBV19 to TRBJ1-4, with 8 positions matching TRBD1. CDR3 length: 17 residues. The junction had 18 bases not matched to a gene; V was cut back by 7 bases and J by 8 bases. CDR1 and CDR2 from the germline V gene are LNHDA and SQIVND (reference sequence). The CDR3 DNA sequence: TGTGCCAGTATCGGGACAGGAACTTTTGGAGTAGGAGAAAAACTGTTTTTT. Amino acid sequence: CASIGTGTFGVGEKLFF.

The chain carries TRBV9 and TRBJ1-1; D ambiguous. The CDR3 consists of 13 residues. Looked up from germline, CDR1 is SGDLS and CDR2 is YYNGEE. Trimming removed 1 base from V and 0 bases from J, with 4 bases in between. For the CDR3, the DNA is TGTGCCAGCAGCGTACAGGTGAACACTGAAGCTTTCTTT. Protein sequence: CASSVQVNTEAFF.

The J gene is TRBJ2-6, the V gene TRBV30; D possibly corresponds to TRBD1 (6 bases). Looked up from germline, CDR1 is GTSNPN and CDR2 is SVGIG (reference sequence). Trimming removed 7 bases from V and 4 bases from J, with 17 bases in between. The CDR3 extends over 15 amino acids. For the CDR3, the DNA is TGTGCCTCCGCTTCCGGGACAACCGGGGCCAACGTCCTGACTTTC. Protein: CASASGTTGANVLTF.

The chain carries TRBV5-4 and TRBJ1-2; D is possibly TRBD1 (5 bases). The CDR3 loop spans 16 amino acids. Germline CDR1 SGHNT, CDR2 YYREEE (reference sequence). V was trimmed by 4 bases and J by 6 bases, leaving 22 bases between them. The CDR3 nucleotides read TGTGCCAGCAGCCCCGAGGGGCGGACAACGGTTAATGGCTACACCTTC. Amino acids: CASSPEGRTTVNGYTF.

V and J are TRBV11-2 and TRBJ2-1, with D perhaps matching TRBD2 (5 bases). Trimming cost V 4 bases and J 5 bases, with 12 bases left between them. The CDR3 spans 14 residues. CDR1 SGHAT and CDR2 FQNNGV come from the germline V gene. The CDR3 protein is CASSSWSGDNEQFF. The CDR3 nucleotides read TGTGCCAGCAGCTCATGGAGCGGAGACAATGAGCAGTTCTTC.

This clone was counted once. The rearrangement joins TRBV5-1 to TRBJ2-2, with a possible D match to TRBD1 (6 bases). The germline V and J ends were trimmed by 0 bases and 2 bases, with 11 bases remaining between them. Germline V lookup: CDR1 SGHRS, CDR2 YFSETQ. The CDR3 runs to 16 residues. The CDR3 coding sequence is TGCGCCAGCAGCTTGGCCGGACAGCCTAACACCGGGGAGCTGTTTTTT. Translated, it gives CASSLAGQPNTGELFF.

The V and J genes are TRBV10-3 and TRBJ1-2, with D tentatively TRBD1 (5 bases). CDR1 and CDR2 from the germline V gene are ENHRY and SYGVKD. The length of the CDR3 is 14 residues. The V and J ends lost 4 bases and 6 bases respectively, with 15 bases between them. CDR3 sequence reads: CAISAGTTPDGYTF. CDR3 in DNA: TGTGCCATCAGTGCCGGGACCACCCCGGATGGCTACACCTTC.